The rows below give T cell receptor beta chains drawn from one sample of a study of T cells in Graves' hyperthyroidism and ophthalmopathy. TCRdb itself ran the multiplex PCR reads through MiXCR, one entry per CDR3 protein. The sample lists more than 500,000 distinct CDR3 sequences, 14% occurring once. Sequenced sample: blood. These receptor sequences come from a woman aged 40-49 years with Graves' hyperthyroidism. Each CDR3 is given with its conserved first and last residue. A clone size is listed for some rows: how often the clone was seen (once, few, many), or a class if it is expanded.

clone_size cdr3_length j_call v_call cdr3_aa
many 13 TRBJ1-1 TRBV6-1 CASSDYLGTEAFF
NA 16 TRBJ1-3 TRBV5-1 CASSLGEASSGNTIYF
many 15 TRBJ2-4 TRBV13 CASSSTGLAKNIQYF
NA 14 TRBJ1-4 TRBV6-1 CASSGAGANEKLFF
NA 15 TRBJ1-5 TRBV24-1 CATSSSGMVNQPQHF
many 14 TRBJ1-5 TRBV7-2 CASSKQLTGQPQHF
many 14 TRBJ2-5 TRBV20-1 CSATTQGAYETQYF
NA 16 TRBJ2-7 TRBV5-4 CASSSKGGLLSYEQYF
many 9 TRBJ1-5 TRBV6-2/TRBV6-3 CALNGPQHF
many 14 TRBJ2-1 TRBV5-5 CASSLGSSVNEQFF
few 11 TRBJ2-5 TRBV20-1 CSAHGSETQYF
NA 15 TRBJ2-5 TRBV20-1 CSARDLGTGEGTQYF
many 21 TRBJ2-3 TRBV28 CASSTGTGVTSGNSETDTQYF
NA 14 TRBJ2-3 TRBV5-5 CASSLGVHTDTQYF
many 13 TRBJ1-5 TRBV30 CAWRAYSNQPQHF
NA 16 TRBJ2-3 TRBV27 CASSCLLTSGGDTQYF
NA 13 TRBJ1-2 TRBV20-1 CSAPVSRVGGYTF
NA 14 TRBJ1-4 TRBV29-1 CSVAPGRTNEKLFF
many 16 TRBJ2-1 TRBV27 CASSFGTGGPYNEQFF